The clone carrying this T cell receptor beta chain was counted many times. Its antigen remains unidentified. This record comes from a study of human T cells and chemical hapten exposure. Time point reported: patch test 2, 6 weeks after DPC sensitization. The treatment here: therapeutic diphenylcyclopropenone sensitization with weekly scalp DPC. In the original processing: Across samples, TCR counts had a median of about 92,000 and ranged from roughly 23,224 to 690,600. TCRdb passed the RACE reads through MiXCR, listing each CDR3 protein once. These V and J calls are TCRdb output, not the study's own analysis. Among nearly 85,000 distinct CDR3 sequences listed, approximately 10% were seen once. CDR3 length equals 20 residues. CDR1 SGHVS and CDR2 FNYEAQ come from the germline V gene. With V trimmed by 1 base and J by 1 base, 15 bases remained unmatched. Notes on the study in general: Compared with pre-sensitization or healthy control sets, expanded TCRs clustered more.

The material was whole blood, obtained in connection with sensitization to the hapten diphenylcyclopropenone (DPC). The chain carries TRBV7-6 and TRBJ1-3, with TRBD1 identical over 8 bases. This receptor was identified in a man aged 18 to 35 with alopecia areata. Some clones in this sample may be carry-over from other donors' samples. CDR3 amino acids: CASSLESPRTGMFSGNTIYF. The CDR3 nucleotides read TGTGCCAGCAGCTTAGAATCCCCTCGGACAGGGATGTTTTCTGGAAACACCATATATTTT. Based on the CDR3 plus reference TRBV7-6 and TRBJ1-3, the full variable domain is GAGVSQSPRYKVTKRGQDVALRCDPISGHVSLYWYRQALGQGPEFLTYFNYEAQQDKSGLPNDRFSAERPEGSISTLTIQRTEQRDSAMYRCASSLESPRTGMFSGNTIYFGEGSWLTVV.